These 19 T cell receptor beta chains originate from one sample sequenced in a study of T cell changes during pregnancy in multiple sclerosis. The protocol was immunoSEQ multiplex PCR, while the TCRdb copy is restricted to in-frame clones and leaves out a portion. The repertoire holds about 80,000 clones, with about 91% as singletons. Sequencing was performed on peripheral blood, taken before pregnancy. The receptors shown here come from a female donor with multiple sclerosis, enrolled in a pregnancy study.

This chain connects TRBV9 to TRBJ2-6, with 7 bases fitting TRBD1. The CDR3 consists of 16 residues. V was clipped by 4 bases and J by 1 base; unmatched bases: 5. Germline CDR1 reads SGDLS; CDR2 reads YYNGEE. Here the CDR3 DNA reads TGTGCCAGCAGCAGAACACAGGGGTCTGGGGCCAACGTCCTGACTTTC. Translating it yields CASSRTQGSGANVLTF. Complete variable domain (other parts from reference TRBV9 and TRBJ2-6): DSGVTQTPKHLITATGQRVTLRCSPRSGDLSVYWYQQSLDQGLQFLIQYYNGEERAKGNILERFSAQQFPDLHSELNLSSLELGDSALYFCASSRTQGSGANVLTFGAGSRLTVL.

The chain combines TRBV29-1 with TRBJ1-2; TRBD1 matches at 10 bases. The CDR3 length is 13 residues. V shed 4 bases and J 5 bases; nucleotides not matched to a gene: 4. The V gene's germline CDR1 is SQVTM and CDR2 ANQGSEA. The CDR3 coding sequence is TGCAGCGTTGCAGGACAGGGGGAGTATGGCTACACCTTC. Residues: CSVAGQGEYGYTF.

In this sample, this clone turned up once. The J gene is TRBJ2-7, the V gene TRBV5-6; weak D call: TRBD1 (5 bases). Per germline, CDR1 SGHDT and CDR2 YYEEEE. V lost 0 bases and J 6 bases, leaving 10 bases between the germline ends. CDR3 length: 13 amino acids. The chain's CDR3 is CASSLAPGSEQYF. In DNA form, the CDR3 reads TGTGCCAGCAGCTTGGCCCCAGGGTCCGAGCAGTACTTC.

The chain has TRBV10-3 and TRBJ2-1, with 7 nucleotides matching TRBD2. The junction had 2 bases not matched to a gene; V was cut back by 0 bases and J by 0 bases. Germline-derived CDR1 and CDR2 are ENHRY and SYGVKD. The CDR3 is 16 amino acids. The DNA for the CDR3 is TGTGCCATCAGTGAGTCAGCGGGGTCCTCCTACAATGAGCAGTTCTTC. Encoded protein: CAISESAGSSYNEQFF.

This chain links TRBV10-3 with TRBJ2-2; TRBD2 might be the D (6 bases). The V end was cut by 6 bases, the J end by 5 bases, with 7 bases between. CDR3 length: 12 amino acids. Germline-derived CDR1 and CDR2 are ENHRY and SYGVKD. The CDR3 sequence: CAISGTTGELFF. For the CDR3, the DNA is TGTGCCATCAGCGGGACTACCGGGGAGCTGTTTTTT.

The genes are TRBV5-5 and TRBJ1-2, with 10 bases aligning to TRBD1. The CDR3 extends over 13 amino acids. The trim removed 5 bases at V and 6 bases at J, leaving 4 bases unmatched. CDR1 and CDR2 (germline): SGHKS, YYEKEE (reference sequence). The CDR3 nucleotides are TGTGCCAGCAGTTGGACAGGGGGGGATGGCTACACCTTC. This codes for CASSWTGGDGYTF.

The chain links TRBV2 to TRBJ2-1, with D maybe TRBD1 (6 bases). CDR3 size: 15 residues. Trimming took 7 bases from V and 1 from J, leaving 14 bases between them. The germline gives CDR1 SNHLY, CDR2 FYNNEI. CDR3 loop: CASTEGRGSYNEQFF. CDR3 nucleotide sequence: TGTGCCAGCACCGAGGGCAGGGGATCCTACAATGAGCAGTTCTTC.

This clone occurred once. V and J are TRBV6-5 and TRBJ1-2, with unresolved D. Germline CDR1 MNHEY, CDR2 SVGAGI. The CDR3 consists of 15 residues. Trimming left V 0 bases short and J 5 bases short, with 13 bases between. The CDR3 is CASSYSGEGHYGYTF. The DNA for the CDR3 is TGTGCCAGCAGTTACTCCGGCGAGGGCCATTATGGCTACACCTTC.

The J gene is TRBJ1-2, the V gene TRBV18; 8 positions match TRBD1. The CDR3 is made up of 14 amino acids. J gave up 2 bases and V 3 bases, and 2 bases lay outside the gene matches. Germline values: CDR1 KGHSH, CDR2 LQKENI. Here the CDR3 DNA reads TGTGCCAGCTCACCGACAGGGGTGAACTATGGCTACACCTTC. Its protein is CASSPTGVNYGYTF.

The gene calls are TRBV4-1 and TRBJ1-4, with TRBD1 matching 8 bases. This CDR3 has 17 amino acids. CDR1 and CDR2 (germline): MGHRA, YSYEKL. Germline trimming cut 3 bases from V and 3 bases from J; bases unmatched to any gene: 9. The CDR3 DNA reads as TGCGCCAGCAGCCACACCAGGGGGCGGGCAGCTAATGAAAAACTGTTTTTT. It yields the protein CASSHTRGRAANEKLFF.

CDR3 DNA sequence: TGTGCCAGCAGAACGGAACGTAGGTCGGGACTAGCGAGCACCGGGGAGCTGTTTTTT. Translating it yields CASRTERRSGLASTGELFF. This chain uses TRBV5-4 with TRBJ2-2; 10 positions agree with TRBD2. V dropped 5 bases and J dropped 4; count of bases not matched to a gene: 17. The CDR3 runs to 19 residues. Germline V gene lookup returns CDR1 SGHNT and CDR2 YYREEE (reference sequence).

The chain couples TRBV11-2 to TRBJ1-1; D is unclear. This CDR3 is built from 16 residues. Germline V CDR1 and CDR2: SGHAT, FQNNGV. Trimming removed 2 bases from V and 3 bases from J, with 16 bases in between. CDR3 in DNA: TGTGCCAGCAGCTTAATTCGACCGAGCGTGGACACTGAAGCTTTCTTT. This translates into CASSLIRPSVDTEAFF.

The genes are TRBV2 and TRBJ2-5, with 8 bases lining up with TRBD2. The V gene end was trimmed by 3 bases and the J gene end by 5 bases; junction bases not matched to a gene: 11. The CDR3 sequence is 16 residues long. Germline lookup yields CDR1 SNHLY and CDR2 FYNNEI. CDR3 DNA: TGTGCCAGCAGTGACCATGGACTAGCCGGGGGGGAGACCCAGTACTTC. Protein sequence: CASSDHGLAGGETQYF.

The table lists this clone with a count of one. V is TRBV19 and J is TRBJ1-3, with TRBD1 identical over 7 bases. Germline V gene data show CDR1 as LNHDA and CDR2 as SQIVND (reference sequence). The CDR3 length is 20 residues. J gave up 4 bases and V 3 bases, and 21 bases lay outside the gene matches. CDR3 loop: CASSIDGQDLRAFIGNTIYF. The DNA for the CDR3 is TGTGCCAGTAGTATCGACGGACAGGATCTAAGGGCCTTTATCGGAAACACCATATATTTT.

The gene calls are TRBV5-1 and TRBJ2-5; possible D gene TRBD2, 7 bases. This CDR3 region has 13 residues. The V and J ends lost 4 bases and 2 bases respectively, with 9 bases between them. The germline V gene encodes CDR1 SGHRS and CDR2 YFSETQ. The CDR3 loop is CASSRGAQETQYF. In DNA form, the CDR3 reads TGCGCCAGCAGCCGGGGGGCACAAGAGACCCAGTACTTC.

This clone appeared once. The CDR3 loop is CASSLGGDYGYTF. The CDR3 DNA sequence: TGTGCCAGCAGCTTGGGGGGGGACTATGGCTACACCTTC. This rearrangement joins TRBV13 to TRBJ1-2, with D maybe TRBD1 (5 bases). The CDR3 extends over 13 amino acids. Germline CDR1 is PRHDT and CDR2 is FYEKMQ (reference sequence). The V end was cut by 3 bases, the J end by 3 bases, with 8 bases between.

The chain carries TRBV13 and TRBJ1-2; no firm D call. This CDR3 is 13 amino acids long. Trimming left V 4 bases short and J 8 bases short, with 14 bases between. Germline CDR1 reads PRHDT; CDR2 reads FYEKMQ (reference sequence). CDR3: CASSSAGYSGYTF. CDR3 nucleotides: TGTGCCAGCAGCTCTGCGGGGTACAGCGGCTACACCTTC. Full variable domain (remainder filled in from reference TRBV13 and TRBJ1-2): AAGVIQSPRHLIKEKRETATLKCYPIPRHDTVYWYQQGPGQDPQFLISFYEKMQSDKGSIPDRFSAQQFSDYHSELNMSSLELGDSALYFCASSSAGYSGYTFGSGTRLTVV.

The rearrangement joins TRBV13 to TRBJ1-4; D possibly corresponds to TRBD1 (6 bases). With 5 bases removed from V and 0 bases from J, the gap between germline ends came to 10 bases. CDR3 length: 15 amino acids. Germline V gene sequence: CDR1 PRHDT, CDR2 FYEKMQ (reference sequence). CDR3 in DNA: TGTGCCAGCAGCAAGAGGACAGCAACTAATGAAAAACTGTTTTTT. Translation: CASSKRTATNEKLFF.

The rearrangement links TRBV9 to TRBJ1-1; 7 positions agree with TRBD1. Germline V lookup: CDR1 SGDLS, CDR2 YYNGEE. V lost 3 bases and J lost 0; bases outside the gene matches: 5. The CDR3 consists of 15 residues. For the CDR3, the DNA is TGTGCCAGCAGCGAACAGGGACAGATGAACACTGAAGCTTTCTTT. Protein: CASSEQGQMNTEAFF.